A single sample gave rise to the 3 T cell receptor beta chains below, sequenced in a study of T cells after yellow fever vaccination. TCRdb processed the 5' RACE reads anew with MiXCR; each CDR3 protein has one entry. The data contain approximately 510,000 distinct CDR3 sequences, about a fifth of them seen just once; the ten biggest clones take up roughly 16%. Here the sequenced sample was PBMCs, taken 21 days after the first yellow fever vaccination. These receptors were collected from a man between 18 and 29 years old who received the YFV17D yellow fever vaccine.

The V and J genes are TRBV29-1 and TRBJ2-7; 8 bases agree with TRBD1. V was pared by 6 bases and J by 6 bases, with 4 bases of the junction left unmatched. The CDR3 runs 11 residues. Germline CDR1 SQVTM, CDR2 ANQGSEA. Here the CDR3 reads CSVATGGEQYV. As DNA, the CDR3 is TGCAGCGTGGCCACAGGGGGCGAGCAGTACGTC.

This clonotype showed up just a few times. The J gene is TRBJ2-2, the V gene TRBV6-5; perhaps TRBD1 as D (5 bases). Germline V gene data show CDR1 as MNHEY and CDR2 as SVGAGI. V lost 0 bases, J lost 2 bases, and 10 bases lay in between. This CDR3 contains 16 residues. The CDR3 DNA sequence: TGTGCCAGCAGTTACTCGGGGTGGGGCAACACCGGGGAGCTGTTTTTT. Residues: CASSYSGWGNTGELFF.

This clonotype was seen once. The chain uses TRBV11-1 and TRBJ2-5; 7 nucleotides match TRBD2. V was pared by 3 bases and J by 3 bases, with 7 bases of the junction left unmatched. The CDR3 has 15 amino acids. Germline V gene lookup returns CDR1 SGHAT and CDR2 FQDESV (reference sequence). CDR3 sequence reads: CASSFRPGGEETQYF. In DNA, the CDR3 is TGTGCCAGCAGCTTCCGGCCGGGAGGAGAAGAGACCCAGTACTTC.